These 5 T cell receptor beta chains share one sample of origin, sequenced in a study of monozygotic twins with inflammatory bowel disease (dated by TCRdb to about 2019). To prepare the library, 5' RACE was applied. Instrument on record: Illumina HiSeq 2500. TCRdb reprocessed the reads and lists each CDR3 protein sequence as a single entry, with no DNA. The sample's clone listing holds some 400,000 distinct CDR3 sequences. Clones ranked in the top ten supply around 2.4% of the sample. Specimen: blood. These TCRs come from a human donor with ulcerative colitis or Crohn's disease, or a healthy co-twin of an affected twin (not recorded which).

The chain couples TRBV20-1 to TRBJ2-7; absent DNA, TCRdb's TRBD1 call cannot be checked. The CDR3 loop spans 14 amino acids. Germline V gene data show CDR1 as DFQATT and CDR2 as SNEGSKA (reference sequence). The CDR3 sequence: CSAWRQGGSYEQYF.

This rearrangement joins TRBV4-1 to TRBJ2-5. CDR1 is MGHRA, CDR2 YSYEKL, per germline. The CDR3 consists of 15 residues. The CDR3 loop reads CASSRVLSIQETQYF.

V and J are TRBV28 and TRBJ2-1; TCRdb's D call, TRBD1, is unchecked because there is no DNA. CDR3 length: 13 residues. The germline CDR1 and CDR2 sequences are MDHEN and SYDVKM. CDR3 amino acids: CAGGGTGINEQFF.

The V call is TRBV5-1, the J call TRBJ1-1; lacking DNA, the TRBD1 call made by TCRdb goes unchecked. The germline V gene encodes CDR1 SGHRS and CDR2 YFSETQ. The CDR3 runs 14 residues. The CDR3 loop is CASSLSWGGPEAFF.

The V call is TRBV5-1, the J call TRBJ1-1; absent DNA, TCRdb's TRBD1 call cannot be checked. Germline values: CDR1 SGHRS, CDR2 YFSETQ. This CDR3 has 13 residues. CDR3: CASAQGVGAEAFF.